These T cell receptor beta chains were read from a single sample in a study of T cells after yellow fever vaccination. TCRdb re-called the 5' RACE reads with MiXCR, one entry per CDR3 protein. Of 620,000 or so distinct CDR3 sequences detected, around 12% appear once; the ten largest clones hold just under 15%. This specimen was PBMCs, taken on the day of the yellow fever booster vaccination. These receptors were taken from a man aged 25 to 40 who received the YFV17D yellow fever vaccine. The CDR3 runs from the conserved cysteine through the conserved F or W. D genes are given only for firm matches. Clone size is given for some rows only: seen once, a few or many times, or a class if the clone is expanded.

D: NA; J: TRBJ2-1; V: TRBV12-3/TRBV12-4; size: few; DNA: TGTGCCAGCGGGCTAGGGGGAGGTATGAATGAGCAGTTCTTC; CDR3: CASGLGGGMNEQFF
D: TRBD1; J: TRBJ1-4; V: TRBV19; size: NA; DNA: TGTGCCAGTCAAATTGAGGGACAGTTTAATGAAAAACTGTTTTTT; CDR3: CASQIEGQFNEKLFF
D: TRBD2; J: TRBJ2-1; V: TRBV5-1; size: once; DNA: TGCGCCAGCAGCTTGGGACTAGCGGCCGGCTCCTACAATGAGCAGTTCTTC; CDR3: CASSLGLAAGSYNEQFF
D: NA; J: TRBJ2-5; V: TRBV7-2; size: NA; DNA: TGTGCCAGCAGCTTCTCACCAGTCCTTGGCGAGACCCAGTACTTC; CDR3: CASSFSPVLGETQYF
D: TRBD2; J: TRBJ2-3; V: TRBV7-6; size: many; DNA: TGTGCCAGCAGCATCCTAGCGGGAGGGATCACAGATACGCAGTATTTT; CDR3: CASSILAGGITDTQYF
D: NA; J: TRBJ2-7; V: TRBV5-1; size: few; DNA: TGCGCCAGCAGCTTGGTTCGAGGGGAGGACTACGAGCAGTACTTC; CDR3: CASSLVRGEDYEQYF
D: NA; J: TRBJ1-1; V: TRBV5-6; size: NA; DNA: TGTGCCAGCAGCTTGAAGGAGCTTGACACTGAAGCTTTCTTT; CDR3: CASSLKELDTEAFF
D: TRBD2; J: TRBJ2-1; V: TRBV5-1; size: NA; DNA: TGCGCCAGCAGCTTTACAAAAACCCCCGGGACTAGCGGTCACAATGAGCAGTTCTTC; CDR3: CASSFTKTPGTSGHNEQFF
D: TRBD2; J: TRBJ2-3; V: TRBV5-1; size: many; DNA: TGCGCCAGCAGCCTGCGGGGTCGGGGGGCAGATACGCAGTATTTT; CDR3: CASSLRGRGADTQYF
D: NA; J: TRBJ2-7; V: TRBV6-1; size: NA; DNA: TGTGCCAGCAGTGAAGCGGAGAGCTCCTACGAGCAGTACTTC; CDR3: CASSEAESSYEQYF
D: NA; J: TRBJ1-2; V: TRBV7-8; size: NA; DNA: TGTGCCAGCAGCTTAGAAGGAGACGGAGGTTATGGCTACACCTTC; CDR3: CASSLEGDGGYGYTF
D: NA; J: TRBJ2-5; V: TRBV6-1; size: NA; DNA: TGTGCCAGCAGTGTGACTAGTTTACAGACCCAGTACTTC; CDR3: CASSVTSLQTQYF
D: TRBD2; J: TRBJ2-7; V: TRBV9; size: NA; DNA: TGTGCCAGCAGCGTATCCTGGGACTACTACGAGCAGTACTTC; CDR3: CASSVSWDYYEQYF
D: NA; J: TRBJ2-5; V: TRBV5-1; size: few; DNA: TGCGCCAGCAGCTTGGGGGGGGAATACACAGAGACCCAGTACTTC; CDR3: CASSLGGEYTETQYF
D: NA; J: TRBJ2-7; V: TRBV20-1; size: NA; DNA: TGCAGTGCTAGAGATCTAATGGGAATAGACGAGCAGTACTTC; CDR3: CSARDLMGIDEQYF
D: NA; J: TRBJ2-1; V: TRBV10-3; size: NA; DNA: TGTGCCATCAGTGAATCAAGGGCAAACTACAATGAGCAGTTCTTC; CDR3: CAISESRANYNEQFF
D: NA; J: TRBJ2-3; V: TRBV20-1; size: NA; DNA: TGCAGTGCTATGTCGCCAGCGGAGGGCACAGATACGCAGTATTTT; CDR3: CSAMSPAEGTDTQYF
D: TRBD1; J: TRBJ2-1; V: TRBV20-1; size: NA; DNA: TGCAGTGCTAATGACAGGGGGCGAGAAGAGCAGTTCTTC; CDR3: CSANDRGREEQFF
D: NA; J: TRBJ2-7; V: TRBV6-5; size: NA; DNA: TGTGCCAGCAGTTACTCGGGGGCCCCGCAGTACTTC; CDR3: CASSYSGAPQYF
D: NA; J: TRBJ2-2; V: TRBV27; size: NA; DNA: TGTGCCAGCAGTTTAAGCCCCAGGGGTAACACCGGGGAGCTGTTTTTT; CDR3: CASSLSPRGNTGELFF
D: NA; J: TRBJ2-4; V: TRBV20-1; size: NA; DNA: TGCAGTGCTAGAGCGGGAGCCTCCAAAAACATTCAGTACTTC; CDR3: CSARAGASKNIQYF
D: TRBD2; J: TRBJ2-3; V: TRBV4-2; size: few; DNA: TGTGCCAGCAGCCAAGCGTGGCTAGCGGGAGAGGCGGATACGCAGTATTTT; CDR3: CASSQAWLAGEADTQYF
D: NA; J: TRBJ2-3; V: TRBV20-1; size: few; DNA: TGCAGTGCTACCTCTGCCGGGGGAGGAATTTTAGATACGCAGTATTTT; CDR3: CSATSAGGGILDTQYF
D: NA; J: TRBJ2-3; V: TRBV25-1; size: NA; DNA: TGTGCCAGCGGGTGGGGGTCCACAGATACGCAGTATTTT; CDR3: CASGWGSTDTQYF
D: TRBD2; J: TRBJ2-5; V: TRBV12-3/TRBV12-4; size: many; DNA: TGTGCCAGCAAGCTAGCGGGAGGGCCCCCAGAGACCCAGTACTTC; CDR3: CASKLAGGPPETQYF
D: TRBD1; J: TRBJ1-1; V: TRBV14; size: NA; DNA: TGTGCCAGCAGCCAAGAGGACCGGGACAGGGTATTTATGAACACTGAAGCTTTCTTT; CDR3: CASSQEDRDRVFMNTEAFF
D: NA; J: TRBJ2-5; V: TRBV20-1; size: NA; DNA: TGCAGTGCTAGAGATCGGCAGGGCCGGTACCAAGAGACCCAGTACTTC; CDR3: CSARDRQGRYQETQYF
D: NA; J: TRBJ2-1; V: TRBV27; size: NA; DNA: TGTGCCAGCCGGACACCCGTCAATGAGCAGTTCTTC; CDR3: CASRTPVNEQFF
D: NA; J: TRBJ1-4; V: TRBV4-3; size: few; DNA: TGCGCCAGCAGCCAAGCTACCGGGGAAAAACTGTTTTTT; CDR3: CASSQATGEKLFF
D: NA; J: TRBJ1-1; V: TRBV5-1; size: few; DNA: TGCGCCAGCAGCTTGGACAGGGCCACTGAAGCTTTCTTT; CDR3: CASSLDRATEAFF
D: NA; J: TRBJ2-4; V: TRBV12-3/TRBV12-4; size: NA; DNA: TGTGCCAGCAGTTTGTCCCTGTTGGCTCTAGCCAAAAACATTCAGTACTTC; CDR3: CASSLSLLALAKNIQYF
D: NA; J: TRBJ2-6; V: TRBV6-5; size: few; DNA: TGTGCCAGCACCACCGCCGGGAGAACGGACGGGGCCAACGTCCTGACTTTC; CDR3: CASTTAGRTDGANVLTF
D: NA; J: TRBJ2-1; V: TRBV27; size: NA; DNA: TGTGCCAGCATTAATAGAAGGGAGACCTACAATGAGCAGTTCTTC; CDR3: CASINRRETYNEQFF
D: TRBD2; J: TRBJ2-7; V: TRBV9; size: few; DNA: TGTGCCAGCAGCGTAGAGACTAGCGGGAGGGGCTCCTACGAGCAGTACTTC; CDR3: CASSVETSGRGSYEQYF
D: NA; J: TRBJ2-4; V: TRBV7-2; size: few; DNA: TGTGCCAGCAGCTTAGAGGAGAGGAAAAACATTCAGTACTTC; CDR3: CASSLEERKNIQYF
D: TRBD2; J: TRBJ2-2; V: TRBV28; size: few; DNA: TGTGCCAGCACCCCTATAGGGAGGGCCAATACCGGGGAGCTGTTTTTT; CDR3: CASTPIGRANTGELFF
D: NA; J: TRBJ2-7; V: TRBV7-9; size: NA; DNA: TGTGCCAGCAGCCTCCCATGGTCCTACGAGCAGTACTTC; CDR3: CASSLPWSYEQYF
D: TRBD1; J: TRBJ1-2; V: TRBV6-5; size: few; DNA: TGTGCCAGCAGTTACTCGACAGGGCCCTACACCTTC; CDR3: CASSYSTGPYTF
D: TRBD2; J: TRBJ2-2; V: TRBV7-2; size: NA; DNA: TGTGCCAGCAGCTTAGACGGTAGCGGGAGGACCGGGGAGCTGTTTTTT; CDR3: CASSLDGSGRTGELFF
D: NA; J: TRBJ2-6; V: TRBV9; size: many; DNA: TGTGCCAGCAGCATTCAACACTCTGGGGCCAACGTCCTGACTTTC; CDR3: CASSIQHSGANVLTF